The entry that follows covers one TCR beta chain sequence. As yet, its antigen is unknown. The PCR was carried out with 60 Vbeta primers and 13 Jbeta primers. The table came from immunoSEQ multiplex PCR; TCRdb's copy has only in-frame clones and leaves some out. Counted here are roughly 140,000 clones, about 85% occurring once; the ten biggest clones make up 2.5%. This sample is drawn from a study of cytomegalovirus exposure and HLA in healthy donors. Study-wide findings and caveats: Across HLA loci, a later analysis found differing TCR association rates, with DRB1 most and HLA-C fewest.

The sequenced material came from PBMCs. The receptor was isolated from a boy younger than 10 in good health and CMV-seronegative.

DNA of the CDR3: TGCGCCAGCGGATCCGGGAGTAACACTGAAGCTTTCTTT. Its protein product is CASGSGSNTEAFF. The chain carries TRBV5-1 and TRBJ1-1; D unresolved. The CDR3 length is 13 residues. V lost 7 bases, J lost 2 bases, and 12 bases lay in between. Germline CDR1 is SGHRS and CDR2 is YFSETQ.